This T cell receptor beta chain stems from a study of blood T cell repertoires in COVID-19. The overall study: PBMCs, B-cell-depleted T cells, or T cells were the source of the cDNA or gDNA that made up the material.

Authors' processing steps: It was from reference gene primer amplification that nucleated cell counts were estimated. Method: immunoSEQ multiplex PCR; TCRdb's copy keeps in-frame clones and lacks some. V and J calls and clone size come straight from that table; D and trimming were deduced from the DNA. The sample records under 200,000 clones, 70% to 80% being singletons. Followed longitudinally, the Seattle patients had been enrolled during active infection. This CDR3 spans 13 amino acids. Per germline, CDR1 MNHNY and CDR2 SVGAGI (reference sequence). V was trimmed by 5 bases and J by 7 bases, leaving 13 bases between them. This clone appeared a single time.

The gene calls are TRBV6-6 and TRBJ2-3; tentative D call: TRBD2 (7 bases). The sample was peripheral blood. The sequence came from a woman in her sixties or seventies with COVID-19, enrolled during active disease. CDR3 protein: CASSTRGLYTQYF. The CDR3 DNA reads as TGTGCCAGCAGTACCAGGGGACTATATACGCAGTATTTT.